The text below deals with one T cell receptor (beta chain). CDR1 is LNHDA, CDR2 SQIVND, per germline (reference sequence). Trimming pared 7 bases from V and 4 bases from J, leaving 17 bases between. The CDR3 has 15 amino acids. These data originate in a study of cytomegalovirus exposure and HLA in healthy donors. The PCR used 60 Vbeta and 13 Jbeta primers. Some clones are missing from TCRdb's copy, which holds only in-frame ones; the method was immunoSEQ multiplex PCR. Among roughly 180,000 clones listed, almost 85% were seen once. Sequenced sample: PBMCs. The sequence came from a man aged 30 to 39 in good health and CMV-seronegative. This rearrangement joins TRBV19 to TRBJ2-1, with D uncertain. CDR3 amino acids: CASTKEGEPYNEQFF. The CDR3 region has the DNA TGTGCCAGTACCAAGGAAGGAGAACCTTACAATGAGCAGTTCTTC.